These 27 T cell receptor beta chains were all obtained from the same sample, sequenced in a study of T cells in Graves' hyperthyroidism and ophthalmopathy. The source material, RNA transcripts, was used to amplify TCR beta CDR3 regions. First-round RT-PCR of the TCR CDR3 relied on the HTBI primer set. TCRdb re-derived calls from the multiplex PCR reads in MiXCR, one entry per CDR3 protein. The sample lists approximately 380,000 distinct CDR3 sequences; about 19% were seen once. The sequenced sample consisted of blood. The source of these receptors is a woman aged 18-35 years with Graves' hyperthyroidism.

V usage is TRBV27 and J usage is TRBJ2-4; D is possibly TRBD1 or TRBD2 (5 bases each). V was clipped by 2 bases and J by 7 bases, with 15 bases between them. CDR3 length: 15 residues. CDR1 MNHEY and CDR2 SMNVEV come from the germline V gene (reference sequence). As DNA, the CDR3 is TGTGCCAGCAGTTTAATCCGGGGCGAGAATAACATTCAGTACTTC. Translated: CASSLIRGENNIQYF.

Remarks on this clonotype: Since a much larger clone is just one base distant, this may be a read error. The V gene is TRBV11-2, the J gene TRBJ1-1; D not resolved. Germline loops: CDR1 SGHAT, CDR2 FQNNGV. The CDR3 covers 15 residues. CDR3 protein: CASSLDLQANTEACF. CDR3 nucleotides: TGTGCCAGCAGCTTAGATCTCCAGGCTAACACTGAAGCTTGCTTT.

This clonotype was counted many times. Here the CDR3 reads CASSQQGLGNTIYF. DNA of the CDR3: TGTGCCAGCAGTCAACAGGGCCTCGGAAACACCATATATTTT. The chain uses TRBV12-3 or TRBV12-4 and TRBJ1-3; tentatively, D is TRBD1 (6 bases). The CDR3 consists of 14 residues. With 5 bases removed from V and 4 bases from J, the gap between germline ends came to 12 bases.

V and J are TRBV6-1 and TRBJ1-5; TRBD1 aligns across 7 bases. The ends lost 3 bases at V and 4 bases at J; junction bases unmatched: 9. The germline gives CDR1 MNHNS, CDR2 SASEGT. CDR3 size: 16 residues. The CDR3 nucleotides are TGTGCCAGCAGTGATCTCCGGGACAGAAAAAATCAGCCCCAGCATTTT. It codes for CASSDLRDRKNQPQHF.

The chain recombines TRBV12-3 or TRBV12-4 with TRBJ1-5, with D uncertain. V was cut by 7 bases and J by 0 bases, with 13 bases left in between. CDR3 length: 15 residues. The CDR3 DNA reads as TGTGCCAGCACCGCCTCGGCTTATAGCAATCAGCCCCAGCATTTT. This translates into CASTASAYSNQPQHF.

This clonotype was picked up many times. The chain is built from TRBV19 and TRBJ1-5; perhaps TRBD1 as D (5 bases). The V and J ends lost 8 bases and 3 bases respectively, with 14 bases between them. CDR1 LNHDA and CDR2 SQIVND come from the germline V gene (reference sequence). CDR3 length equals 14 residues. The DNA of the CDR3 is TGTGCCAGTCAGCCGGGGGAAAACAATCAGCCCCAGCATTTT. Protein: CASQPGENNQPQHF.

This clonotype has ten or more counts. The chain is built from TRBV28 and TRBJ1-5; D is possibly TRBD1 (5 bases). CDR3 size: 16 residues. V was clipped by 3 bases and J by 3 bases, with 15 bases between them. The germline gives CDR1 MDHEN, CDR2 SYDVKM. The CDR3 bases are TGTGCCAGCAGTTTTATAGCAGGGTTGAACAATCAGCCCCAGCATTTT. Translating gives CASSFIAGLNNQPQHF. The full variable domain, completed using reference TRBV28 and TRBJ1-5, is DVKVTQSSRYLVKRTGEKVFLECVQDMDHENMFWYRQDPGLGLRLIYFSYDVKMKEKGDIPEGYSVSREKKERFSLILESASTNQTSMYLCASSFIAGLNNQPQHFGDGTRLSIL.

The sample holds many counts of this clonotype. The chain joins TRBV2 to TRBJ1-6; D possibly corresponds to TRBD1 (6 bases). Germline V gene lookup returns CDR1 SNHLY and CDR2 FYNNEI. The CDR3 has 12 residues. V lost 10 bases and J 8 bases, leaving 12 bases between the germline ends. The CDR3 region has the DNA TGTGCCACGGGGGCCGGGGATTCACCCCTCCACTTT. This gives the protein CATGAGDSPLHF. Supplemented by reference TRBV2 and TRBJ1-6, the full variable domain reads EPEVTQTPSHQVTQMGQEVILRCVPISNHLYFYWYRQILGQKVEFLVSFYNNEISEKSEIFDDQFSVERPDGSNFTLKIRSTKLEDSAMYFCATGAGDSPLHFGNGTRLTVT.

This clonotype came up many times. The rearrangement links TRBV6-2 or TRBV6-3 to TRBJ2-5; D might be TRBD1 (6 bases). Trimming removed 7 bases from V and 5 bases from J, with 14 bases in between. This CDR3 is 13 amino acids long. Germline V gives CDR1 MNHEY, CDR2 SVGEGT. The CDR3 here is CASTQQGSETQYF. The DNA for the CDR3 is TGTGCCAGCACCCAGCAGGGGTCGGAGACCCAGTACTTC.

The chain couples TRBV10-3 to TRBJ1-5; D is unclear. The germline V gene has CDR1 ENHRY and CDR2 SYGVKD. The CDR3 runs 15 residues. V dropped 2 bases and J dropped 0 bases, with 8 bases sitting between them. DNA for the CDR3: TGTGCCATCAGTGAGGGACGGGTTAGCAATCAGCCCCAGCATTTT. Translating it yields CAISEGRVSNQPQHF.

This clonotype was observed many times. The chain links TRBV6-2 or TRBV6-3 to TRBJ2-7, with D perhaps matching TRBD1 (6 bases). The length of the CDR3 is 14 residues. From germline, CDR1 is MNHEY and CDR2 SVGEGT. Deletions cut 0 bases from V and 7 bases from J, with 13 bases between. The CDR3 protein is CASSYSNLRGEQYF. DNA of the CDR3: TGTGCCAGCAGTTACTCGAACCTCAGGGGTGAGCAGTACTTC.

Ten or more counts support this clonotype. The V and J genes are TRBV20-1 and TRBJ2-5, with D uncertain. The CDR3 loop spans 11 amino acids. Trimming removed 5 bases at V and 2 bases at J, with 6 bases between. In germline, CDR1 is DFQATT, CDR2 SNEGSKA (reference sequence). The CDR3 DNA follows: TGCAGTGCTGGGTCACAAGAGACCCAGTACTTC. Protein product: CSAGSQETQYF.

This clonotype was counted at least ten times. The chain employs TRBV2 and TRBJ1-4; TRBD1 agrees at 10 bases. The CDR3 is made up of 15 amino acids. V trimming: 6 bases; J trimming: 11 bases; junction bases outside the gene matches: 12. The germline gives CDR1 SNHLY, CDR2 FYNNEI. DNA for the CDR3: TGTGCCAGCAGGAACGAAGGACAGGGGGGAGGGAAACTGTTTTTT. Translation gives CASRNEGQGGGKLFF. Together with reference TRBV2 and TRBJ1-4, the CDR3 gives the full variable domain: EPEVTQTPSHQVTQMGQEVILRCVPISNHLYFYWYRQILGQKVEFLVSFYNNEISEKSEIFDDQFSVERPDGSNFTLKIRSTKLEDSAMYFCASRNEGQGGGKLFFGSGTQLSVL.

This clonotype showed up many times. V is TRBV6-1 and J is TRBJ2-7; D gene unclear. The germline V gene encodes CDR1 MNHNS and CDR2 SASEGT. Trimming removed 6 bases at V and 6 bases at J, with 9 bases between. This CDR3 has 11 residues. The CDR3 sequence: CASSRASEQYF. For the CDR3, the DNA is TGTGCCAGCAGCCGCGCCTCCGAGCAGTACTTC.

This clonotype was observed a handful of times. The CDR3 nucleotides read TGCAGTGCTAGGAGGTCTCTCGGCTCCTACGAGCAGTACTTC. The encoded protein is CSARRSLGSYEQYF. This rearrangement joins TRBV20-1 to TRBJ2-7, with D hard to call. The CDR3 contains 14 residues. Germline V gene lookup returns CDR1 DFQATT and CDR2 SNEGSKA (reference sequence). V gave up 3 bases and J gave up 0 bases, with 12 bases separating them.

The chain links TRBV5-4 to TRBJ2-7, with 8 bases fitting TRBD1. Germline V gene sequence: CDR1 SGHNT, CDR2 YYREEE (reference sequence). Trimming took 3 bases from V and 3 from J; bases not matched to a gene: 8. There are 15 residues in the CDR3. This CDR3 reads CASSYRTGRDYEQYF. Here the CDR3 DNA reads TGTGCCAGCAGCTATCGGACAGGGCGAGACTACGAGCAGTACTTC. The variable domain in full, completed from reference TRBV5-4 and TRBJ2-7, reads ETGVTQSPTHLIKTRGQQVTLRCSSQSGHNTVSWYQQALGQGPQFIFQYYREEENGRGNFPPRFSGLQFPNYSSELNVNALELDDSALYLCASSYRTGRDYEQYFGPGTRLTVT.

Note on this clonotype: At one end, the junction sequence differs from germline, possibly due to a read error. V is TRBV20-1 and J is TRBJ1-5; D possibly corresponds to TRBD1 (5 bases). The germline CDR1 and CDR2 sequences are DFQATT and SNEGSKA (reference sequence). There are 16 residues in the CDR3. Written as DNA, the CDR3 is TGCAGTGCCCCTCCTGGACACCAAGCTAGCAATCAGCCTCAGCATTTT. It yields the protein CSAPPGHQASNQPQHF.

The rearrangement uses TRBV12-3 or TRBV12-4 and TRBJ2-2; TRBD1 agrees at 8 bases. This CDR3 has 16 residues. The V and J ends lost 5 bases and 7 bases, in that order; junction bases with no gene match: 12. For the CDR3, the DNA is TGTGCCAGCAGTCCCCGGGACAGGAGGGCGGGCGGGGAGCTGTTTTTT. This encodes CASSPRDRRAGGELFF.

This clonotype was counted at least ten times. The gene calls are TRBV7-3 and TRBJ2-5, with a weak D call TRBD2 (7 bases). Trimming left V 8 bases short and J 5 bases short, with 15 bases between. The CDR3 is 13 residues long. CDR1 and CDR2 (germline): SGHTA, FQGTGA. CDR3 in DNA: TGTGCCAGCGCCGCGGGGGCGCGTGAGACCCAGTACTTC. Its translation is CASAAGARETQYF.

This clonotype was seen once. The gene calls are TRBV7-6 and TRBJ2-7; 9 nucleotides match TRBD1. The CDR3 contains 14 residues. Germline V lookup: CDR1 SGHVS, CDR2 FNYEAQ. V dropped 5 bases and J dropped 6; count of bases not matched to a gene: 8. CDR3 in DNA: TGTGCCAGCAGCCTAGGGACAGGGATCATCGAGCAGTACTTC. Protein: CASSLGTGIIEQYF.

Many counts were recorded for this clonotype. The chain carries TRBV11-1 and TRBJ2-5; a possible D gene is TRBD2 (7 bases). Per the germline V gene, CDR1 is SGHAT and CDR2 is FQDESV (reference sequence). Between the trimmed V and J ends, which lost 1 base and 5 bases, there was a span of 11 bases. CDR3 length equals 14 residues. The CDR3 sequence: CASSLGGGSETQYF. The CDR3 DNA reads as TGTGCCAGCAGCTTAGGGGGGGGCAGTGAGACCCAGTACTTC.

This clonotype occurred many times. The rearrangement joins TRBV29-1 to TRBJ1-3; no firm D call. In germline, CDR1 is SQVTM, CDR2 ANQGSEA. The CDR3 is 14 amino acids. V lost 5 bases, J lost 0 bases, and 11 bases lay in between. The CDR3 sequence is CSVPCSHSGNTIYF. The CDR3 DNA is TGCAGCGTTCCGTGCAGCCACTCTGGAAACACCATATATTTT.

The chain uses TRBV30 and TRBJ1-3; no reliable D call. CDR3 size: 12 residues. CDR1 is GTSNPN and CDR2 is SVGIG in the germline V gene (reference sequence). Trimming removed 1 base at V and 4 bases at J, with 5 bases between. CDR3 in DNA: TGTGCCTGGAGTGGGCAGGGAAACACCATATATTTT. Residues: CAWSGQGNTIYF.

This clonotype was recorded at least ten times. This chain joins TRBV28 and TRBJ2-4, with TRBD2 as a possible D gene (7 bases). The CDR3 sequence is 12 residues long. V was pared by 3 bases and J by 9 bases, with 9 bases between. The germline V gene encodes CDR1 MDHEN and CDR2 SYDVKM. CDR3 in DNA: TGTGCCAGCAGTTTCCGGGGGGCCATTCAGTACTTC. Translating gives CASSFRGAIQYF.

The chain uses TRBV6-1 and TRBJ2-7, with 10 bases fitting TRBD2. Germline assignment: CDR1 MNHNS and CDR2 SASEGT. This CDR3 is 14 amino acids long. With V trimmed by 7 bases and J by 0 bases, 3 bases remained unmatched. The CDR3 nucleotides are TGTGCCAGCACGGCTAGCGGGAGCTCCTACGAGCAGTACTTC. Translation: CASTASGSSYEQYF.

This clonotype was detected a few times. The gene calls are TRBV20-1 and TRBJ2-6, with 7 bases identical to TRBD2. Germline CDR1 and CDR2: DFQATT and SNEGSKA (reference sequence). The trim removed 1 base at V and 1 base at J, leaving 1 base unmatched. The CDR3 spans 15 residues. The CDR3: CSARGGGSGANVLTF. The CDR3 region has the DNA TGCAGTGCTAGAGGGGGGGGTTCTGGGGCCAACGTCCTGACTTTC.

Points on this clonotype: A much larger clone differs from this one at a single base, so this may be a read error. The rearrangement links TRBV20-1 to TRBJ2-7; TRBD2 agrees at 8 bases. The CDR3 has 13 residues. The germline CDR1 and CDR2 sequences are DFQATT and SNEGSKA (reference sequence). V lost 8 bases, J lost 7 bases, and 13 bases stayed unmatched. DNA of the CDR3: TGCAGTACCCGCGGACTAGCCGCTCGGGAGCAGTACTTC. Translation gives CSTRGLAAREQYF.